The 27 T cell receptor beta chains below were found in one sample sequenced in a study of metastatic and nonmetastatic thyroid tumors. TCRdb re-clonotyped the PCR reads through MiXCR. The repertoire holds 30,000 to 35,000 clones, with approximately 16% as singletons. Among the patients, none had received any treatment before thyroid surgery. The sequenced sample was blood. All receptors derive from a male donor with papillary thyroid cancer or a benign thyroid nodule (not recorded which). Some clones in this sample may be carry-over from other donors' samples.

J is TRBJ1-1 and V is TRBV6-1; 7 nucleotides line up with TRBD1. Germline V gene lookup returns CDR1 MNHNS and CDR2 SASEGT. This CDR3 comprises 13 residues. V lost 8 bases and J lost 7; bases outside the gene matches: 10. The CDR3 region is CASYETGSIEAFF. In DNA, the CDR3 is TGTGCCAGCTACGAGACAGGGTCAATTGAAGCTTTCTTT.

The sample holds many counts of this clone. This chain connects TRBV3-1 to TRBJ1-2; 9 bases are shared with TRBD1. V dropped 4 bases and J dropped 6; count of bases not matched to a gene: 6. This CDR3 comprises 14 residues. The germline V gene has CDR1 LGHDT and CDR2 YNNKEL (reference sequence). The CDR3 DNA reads TGTGCCAGCAGCCCCTATGGGACAGGGAATGGCTACACCTTC. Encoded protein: CASSPYGTGNGYTF.

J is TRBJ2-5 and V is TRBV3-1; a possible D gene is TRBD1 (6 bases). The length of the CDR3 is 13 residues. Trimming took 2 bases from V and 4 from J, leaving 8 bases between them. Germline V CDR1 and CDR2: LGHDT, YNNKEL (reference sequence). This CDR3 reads CASSQRGGETQYF. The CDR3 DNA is TGTGCCAGCAGCCAAAGAGGGGGAGAGACCCAGTACTTC.

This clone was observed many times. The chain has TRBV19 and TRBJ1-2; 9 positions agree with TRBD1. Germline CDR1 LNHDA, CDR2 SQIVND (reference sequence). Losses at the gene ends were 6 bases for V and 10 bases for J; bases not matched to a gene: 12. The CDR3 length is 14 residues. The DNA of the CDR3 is TGTGCCAGTAGGCCACAGGGGGCCTCTCCGGACTACACCTTC. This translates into CASRPQGASPDYTF.

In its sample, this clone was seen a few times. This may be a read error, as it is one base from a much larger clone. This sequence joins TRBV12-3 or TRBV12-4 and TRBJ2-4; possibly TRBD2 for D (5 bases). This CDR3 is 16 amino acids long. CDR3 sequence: CPSSPGPAGAKNIQYF. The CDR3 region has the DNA TGTCCCAGCAGTCCCGGACCTGCGGGAGCCAAAAACATTCAGTACTTC.

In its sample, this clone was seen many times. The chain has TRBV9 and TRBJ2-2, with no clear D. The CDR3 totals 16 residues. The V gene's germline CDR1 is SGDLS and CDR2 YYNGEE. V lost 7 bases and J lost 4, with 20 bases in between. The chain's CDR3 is CASSSNELVGTGELFF. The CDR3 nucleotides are TGTGCCAGCTCCTCGAATGAGCTCGTTGGCACCGGGGAGCTGTTTTTT.

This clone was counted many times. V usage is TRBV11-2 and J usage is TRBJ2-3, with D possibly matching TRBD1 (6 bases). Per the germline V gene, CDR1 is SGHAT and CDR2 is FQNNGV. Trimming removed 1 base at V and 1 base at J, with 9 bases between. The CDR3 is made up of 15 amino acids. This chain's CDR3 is CASSLGQGRTDTQYF. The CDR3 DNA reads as TGTGCCAGCAGCTTAGGCCAGGGGCGCACAGATACGCAGTATTTT.

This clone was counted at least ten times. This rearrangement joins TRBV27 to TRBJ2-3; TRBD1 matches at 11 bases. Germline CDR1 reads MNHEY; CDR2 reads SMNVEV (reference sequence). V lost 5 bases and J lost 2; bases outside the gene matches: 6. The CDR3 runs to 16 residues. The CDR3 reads CASSARDRGSTDTQYF. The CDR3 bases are TGTGCCAGCAGTGCCCGGGACAGGGGGTCCACAGATACGCAGTATTTT.

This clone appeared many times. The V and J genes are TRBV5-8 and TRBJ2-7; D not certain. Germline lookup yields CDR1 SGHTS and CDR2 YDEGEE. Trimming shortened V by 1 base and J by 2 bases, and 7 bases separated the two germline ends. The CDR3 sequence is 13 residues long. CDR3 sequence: CASSLYGPYEQYF. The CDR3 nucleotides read TGTGCCAGCAGCTTGTACGGCCCCTACGAGCAGTACTTC.

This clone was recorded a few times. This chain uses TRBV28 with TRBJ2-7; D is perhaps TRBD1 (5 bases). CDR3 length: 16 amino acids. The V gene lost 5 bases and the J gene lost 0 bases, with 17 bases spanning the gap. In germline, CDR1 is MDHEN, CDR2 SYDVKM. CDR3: CASSVGHGLISYEQYF. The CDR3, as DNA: TGTGCCAGCAGTGTCGGACATGGCCTTATCTCCTACGAGCAGTACTTC.

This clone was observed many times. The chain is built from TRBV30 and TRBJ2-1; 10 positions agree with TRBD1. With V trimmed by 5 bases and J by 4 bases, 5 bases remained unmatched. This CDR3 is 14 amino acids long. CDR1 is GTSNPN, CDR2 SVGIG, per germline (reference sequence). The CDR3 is CAWDRGRGYNEQFF. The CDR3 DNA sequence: TGTGCCTGGGACAGGGGGCGAGGATACAATGAGCAGTTCTTC. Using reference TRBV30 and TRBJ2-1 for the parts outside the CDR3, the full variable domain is SQTIHQWPATLVQPVGSPLSLECTVEGTSNPNLYWYRQAAGRGLQLLFYSVGIGQISSEVPQNLSASRPQDRQFILSSKKLLLSDSGFYLCAWDRGRGYNEQFFGPGTRLTVL.

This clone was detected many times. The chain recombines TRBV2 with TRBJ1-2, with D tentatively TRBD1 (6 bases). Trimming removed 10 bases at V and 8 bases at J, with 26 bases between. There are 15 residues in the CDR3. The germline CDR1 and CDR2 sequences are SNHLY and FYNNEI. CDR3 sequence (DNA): TGTGCCACCTCCCCCCCCACCAGGGGCAGGTGGGGCTACACCTTC. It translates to CATSPPTRGRWGYTF.

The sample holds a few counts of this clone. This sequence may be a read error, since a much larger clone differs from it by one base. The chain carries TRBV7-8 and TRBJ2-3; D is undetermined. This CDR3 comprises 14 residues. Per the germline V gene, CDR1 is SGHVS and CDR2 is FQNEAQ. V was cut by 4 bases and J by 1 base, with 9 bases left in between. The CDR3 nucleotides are TGTGCCAGCAGCTCTCTTCAGGGCACAGATACGCAGTATTTT. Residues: CASSSLQGTDTQYF.

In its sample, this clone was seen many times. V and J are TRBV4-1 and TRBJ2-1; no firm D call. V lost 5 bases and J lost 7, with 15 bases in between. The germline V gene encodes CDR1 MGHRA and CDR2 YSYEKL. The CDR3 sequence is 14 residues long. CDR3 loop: CASSTRFDNNEQFF. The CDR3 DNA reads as TGCGCCAGCAGCACACGCTTCGACAATAATGAGCAGTTCTTC.

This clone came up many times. The CDR3 spells CASRSTGTAEAFF. The CDR3, as DNA: TGTGCCAGCAGATCTACAGGGACGGCTGAAGCTTTCTTT. The chain combines TRBV7-3 with TRBJ1-1, with a possible D match to TRBD1 (6 bases). V was cut by 6 bases and J by 6 bases, with 14 bases left in between. The germline V gene has CDR1 SGHTA and CDR2 FQGTGA. The CDR3 length is 13 residues. Complete variable domain (other parts from reference TRBV7-3 and TRBJ1-1): GAGVSQTPSNKVTEKGKYVELRCDPISGHTALYWYRQSLGQGPEFLIYFQGTGAADDSGLPNDRFFAVRPEGSVSTLKIQRTERGDSAVYLCASRSTGTAEAFFGQGTRLTVV.

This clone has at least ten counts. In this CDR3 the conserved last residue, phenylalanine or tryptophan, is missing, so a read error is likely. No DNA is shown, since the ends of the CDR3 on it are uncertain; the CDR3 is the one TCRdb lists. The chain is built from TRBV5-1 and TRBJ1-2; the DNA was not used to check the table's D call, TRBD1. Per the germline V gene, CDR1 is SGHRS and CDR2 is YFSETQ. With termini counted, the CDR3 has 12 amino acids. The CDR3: CASSLDGASLHI.

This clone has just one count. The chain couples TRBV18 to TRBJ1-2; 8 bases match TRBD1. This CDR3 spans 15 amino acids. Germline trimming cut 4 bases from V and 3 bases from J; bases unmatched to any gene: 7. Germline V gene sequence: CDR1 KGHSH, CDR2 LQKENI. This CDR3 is CASSLAPGGHYGYTF. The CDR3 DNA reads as TGTGCCAGCTCACTAGCCCCAGGGGGCCACTATGGCTACACCTTC.

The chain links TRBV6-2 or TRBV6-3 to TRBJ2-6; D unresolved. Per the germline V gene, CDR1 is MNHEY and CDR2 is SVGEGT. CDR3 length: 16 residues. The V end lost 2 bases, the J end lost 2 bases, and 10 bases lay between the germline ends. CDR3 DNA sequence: TGTGCCAGCAGTTACACTGGGTTCCCTGGGGCCAACGTCCTGACTTTC. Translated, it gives CASSYTGFPGANVLTF.

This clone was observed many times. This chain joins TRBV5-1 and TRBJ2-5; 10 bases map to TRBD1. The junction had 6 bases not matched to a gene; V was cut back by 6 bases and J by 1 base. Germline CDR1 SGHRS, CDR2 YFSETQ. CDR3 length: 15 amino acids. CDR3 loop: CASMLTGGPQETQYF. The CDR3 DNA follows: TGCGCCAGCATGCTGACAGGGGGCCCCCAAGAGACCCAGTACTTC.

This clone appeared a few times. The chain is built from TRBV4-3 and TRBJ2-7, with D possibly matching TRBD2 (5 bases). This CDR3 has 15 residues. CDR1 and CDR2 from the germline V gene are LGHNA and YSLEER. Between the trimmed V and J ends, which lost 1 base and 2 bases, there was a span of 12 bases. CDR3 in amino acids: CASSQAAWRTYEQYF. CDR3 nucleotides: TGCGCCAGCAGCCAAGCGGCATGGAGGACCTACGAGCAGTACTTC.

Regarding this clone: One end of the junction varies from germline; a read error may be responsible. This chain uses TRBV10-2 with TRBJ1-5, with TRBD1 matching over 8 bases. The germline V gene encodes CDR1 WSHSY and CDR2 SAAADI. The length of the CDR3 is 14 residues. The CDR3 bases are TGTGCCAGCAATGGACAGGGCGGCAATCAGCCCCAGCATTTT. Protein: CASNGQGGNQPQHF.

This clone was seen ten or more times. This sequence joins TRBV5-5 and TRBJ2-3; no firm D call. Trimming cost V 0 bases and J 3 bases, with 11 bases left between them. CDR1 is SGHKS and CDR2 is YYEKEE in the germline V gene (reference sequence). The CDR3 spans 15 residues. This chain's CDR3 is CASSLGDFPTDTQYF. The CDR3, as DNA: TGTGCCAGCAGCTTGGGGGATTTCCCTACAGATACGCAGTATTTT.

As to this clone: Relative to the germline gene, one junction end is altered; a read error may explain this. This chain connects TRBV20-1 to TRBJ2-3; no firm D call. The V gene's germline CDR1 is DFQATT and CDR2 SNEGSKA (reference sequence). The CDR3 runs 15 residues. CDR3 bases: TGCAGTGCTGCCCCACTGGTGCCGAGCACAGATTCGCAGTATTTT. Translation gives CSAAPLVPSTDSQYF.

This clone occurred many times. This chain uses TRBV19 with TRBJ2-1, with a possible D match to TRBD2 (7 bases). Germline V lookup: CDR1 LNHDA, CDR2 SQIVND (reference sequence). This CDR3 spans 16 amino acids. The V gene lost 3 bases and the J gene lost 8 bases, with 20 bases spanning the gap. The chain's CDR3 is CASSITPGRGADEQFF. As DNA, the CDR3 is TGTGCCAGTAGTATCACTCCGGGACGGGGGGCAGATGAGCAGTTCTTC.

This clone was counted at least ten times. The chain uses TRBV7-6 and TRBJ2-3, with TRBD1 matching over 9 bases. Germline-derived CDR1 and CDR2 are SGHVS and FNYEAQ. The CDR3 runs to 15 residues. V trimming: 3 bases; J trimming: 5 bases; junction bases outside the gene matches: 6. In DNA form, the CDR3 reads TGTGCCAGCAGCTTCACACAGGGGGCTATAGATACGCAGTATTTT. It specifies CASSFTQGAIDTQYF.

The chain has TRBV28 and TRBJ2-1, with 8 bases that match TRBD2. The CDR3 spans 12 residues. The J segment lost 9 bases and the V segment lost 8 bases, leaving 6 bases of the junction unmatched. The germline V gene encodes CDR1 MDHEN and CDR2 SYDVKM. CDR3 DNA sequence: TGTGCCAGCGGAAGCGGGAGTCTTGAGCAGTTCTTC. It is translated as CASGSGSLEQFF.

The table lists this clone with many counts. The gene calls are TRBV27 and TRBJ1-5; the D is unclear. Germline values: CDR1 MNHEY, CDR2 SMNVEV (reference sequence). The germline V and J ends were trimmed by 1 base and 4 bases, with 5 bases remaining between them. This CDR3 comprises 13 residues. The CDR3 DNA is TGTGCCAGCAGTTTATTGGGAAATCAGCCCCAGCATTTT. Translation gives CASSLLGNQPQHF.